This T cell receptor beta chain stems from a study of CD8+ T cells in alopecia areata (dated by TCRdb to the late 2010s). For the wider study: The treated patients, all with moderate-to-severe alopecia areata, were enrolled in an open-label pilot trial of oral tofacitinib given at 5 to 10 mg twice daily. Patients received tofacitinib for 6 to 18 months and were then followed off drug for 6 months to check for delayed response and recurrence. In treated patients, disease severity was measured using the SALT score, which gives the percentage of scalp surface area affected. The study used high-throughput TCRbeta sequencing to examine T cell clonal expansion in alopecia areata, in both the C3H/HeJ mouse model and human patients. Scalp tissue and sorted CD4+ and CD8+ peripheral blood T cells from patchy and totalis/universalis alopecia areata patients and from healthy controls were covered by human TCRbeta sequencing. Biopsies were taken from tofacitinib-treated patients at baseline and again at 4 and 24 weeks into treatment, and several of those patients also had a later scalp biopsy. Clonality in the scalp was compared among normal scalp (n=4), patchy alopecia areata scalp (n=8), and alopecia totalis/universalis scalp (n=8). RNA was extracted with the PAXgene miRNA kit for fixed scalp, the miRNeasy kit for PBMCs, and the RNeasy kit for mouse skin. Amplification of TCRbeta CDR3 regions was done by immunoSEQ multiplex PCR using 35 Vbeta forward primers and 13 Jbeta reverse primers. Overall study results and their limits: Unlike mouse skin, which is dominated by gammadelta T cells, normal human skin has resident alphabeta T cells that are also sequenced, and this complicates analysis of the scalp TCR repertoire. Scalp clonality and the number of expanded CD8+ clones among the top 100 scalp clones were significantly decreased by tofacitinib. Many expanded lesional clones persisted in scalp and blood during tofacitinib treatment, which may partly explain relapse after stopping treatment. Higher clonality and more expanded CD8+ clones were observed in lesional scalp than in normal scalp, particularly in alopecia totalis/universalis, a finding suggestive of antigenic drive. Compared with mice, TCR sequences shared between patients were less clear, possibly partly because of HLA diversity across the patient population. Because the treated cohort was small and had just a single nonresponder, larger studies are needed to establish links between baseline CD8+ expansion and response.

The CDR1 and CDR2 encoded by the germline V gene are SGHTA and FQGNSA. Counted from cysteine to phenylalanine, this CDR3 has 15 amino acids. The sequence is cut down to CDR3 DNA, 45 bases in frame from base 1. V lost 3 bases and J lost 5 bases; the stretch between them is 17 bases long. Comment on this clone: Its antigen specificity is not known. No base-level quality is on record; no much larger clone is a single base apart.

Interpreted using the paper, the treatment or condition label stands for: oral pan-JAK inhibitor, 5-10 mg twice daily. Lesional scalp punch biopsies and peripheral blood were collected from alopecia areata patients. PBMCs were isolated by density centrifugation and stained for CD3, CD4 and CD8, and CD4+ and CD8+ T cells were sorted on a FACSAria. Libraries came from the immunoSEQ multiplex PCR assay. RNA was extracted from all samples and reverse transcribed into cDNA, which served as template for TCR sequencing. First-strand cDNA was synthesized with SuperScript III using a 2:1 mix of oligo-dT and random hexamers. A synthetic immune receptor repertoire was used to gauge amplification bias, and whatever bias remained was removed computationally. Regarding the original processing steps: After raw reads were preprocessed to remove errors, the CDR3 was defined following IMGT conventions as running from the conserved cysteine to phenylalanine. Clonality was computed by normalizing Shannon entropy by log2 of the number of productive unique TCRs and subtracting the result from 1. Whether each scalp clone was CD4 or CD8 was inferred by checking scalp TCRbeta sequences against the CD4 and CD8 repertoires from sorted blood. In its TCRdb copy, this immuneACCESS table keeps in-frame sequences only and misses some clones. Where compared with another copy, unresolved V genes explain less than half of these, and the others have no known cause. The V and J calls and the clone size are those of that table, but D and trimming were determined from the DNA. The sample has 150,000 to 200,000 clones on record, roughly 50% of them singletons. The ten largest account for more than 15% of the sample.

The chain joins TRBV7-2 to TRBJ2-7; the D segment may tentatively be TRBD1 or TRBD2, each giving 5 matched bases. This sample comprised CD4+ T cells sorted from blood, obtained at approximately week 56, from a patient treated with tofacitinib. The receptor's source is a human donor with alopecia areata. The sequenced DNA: TGTGCCAGCAGCTTCCCCTATACTAGGGGCGACGAGCAGTACTTC. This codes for CASSFPYTRGDEQYF.